This entry lists 25 T cell receptor beta chains sequenced from one sample in a study of cytomegalovirus exposure and HLA in healthy donors. The PCR made use of 60 Vbeta and 13 Jbeta primers. Here immunoSEQ multiplex PCR was the method, and the copy in TCRdb shows in-frame clones only, minus some. Of some 150,000 clones listed, approximately 85% are singletons. Sequenced material: PBMCs. The receptors were sampled from a middle-aged man in good health and CMV-seropositive.

This chain connects TRBV18 to TRBJ2-5, with D hard to call. The germline V gene has CDR1 KGHSH and CDR2 LQKENI. The CDR3 covers 14 residues. The germline V and J ends were trimmed by 0 bases and 2 bases, with 7 bases remaining between them. The chain's CDR3 is CASSPPMEQETQYF. The CDR3, as DNA: TGTGCCAGCTCACCACCGATGGAGCAAGAGACCCAGTACTTC. The full variable domain, rest sourced from reference TRBV18 and TRBJ2-5, is NAGVMQNPRHLVRRRGQEARLRCSPMKGHSHVYWYRQLPEEGLKFMVYLQKENIIDESGMPKERFSAEFPKEGPSILRIQQVVRGDSAAYFCASSPPMEQETQYFGPGTRLLVL.

The V and J genes are TRBV5-1 and TRBJ1-5; 10 nucleotides align to TRBD1. The CDR3 contains 15 residues. Trimming at V came to 4 bases and at J to 8 bases, leaving 9 bases not matched to a gene. CDR1 and CDR2 (germline): SGHRS, YFSETQ. CDR3 in DNA: TGCGCCAGCAGCCTGACAGGGGGCGGAGGTGAGCCCCAGCATTTT. This translates into CASSLTGGGGEPQHF.

This clone was recorded once. The chain carries TRBV5-1 and TRBJ2-7; TRBD2 matches at 7 bases. The germline CDR1 and CDR2 sequences are SGHRS and YFSETQ. The CDR3 has 16 residues. The V gene end was trimmed by 6 bases and the J gene end by 0 bases; junction bases not matched to a gene: 12. CDR3 in amino acids: CASMETSRYASYEQYF. CDR3 bases: TGCGCCAGCATGGAGACTAGCCGCTACGCCTCCTACGAGCAGTACTTC.

The V call is TRBV9, the J call TRBJ2-5, with D possibly TRBD1 on 6 matching bases. Germline values: CDR1 SGDLS, CDR2 YYNGEE. The CDR3 is made up of 13 amino acids. Trimming pared 4 bases from V and 11 bases from J, leaving 18 bases between. The CDR3 is CASSSGTQEEQYF. Here the CDR3 DNA reads TGTGCCAGCAGCTCGGGGACACAGGAAGAGCAGTACTTC.

This clone was detected once. The rearrangement joins TRBV5-1 to TRBJ2-1; 9 bases line up with TRBD2. With 2 bases clipped from V and 11 bases from J, the junction kept 8 bases outside the gene matches. The CDR3 is 14 amino acids. Germline values: CDR1 SGHRS, CDR2 YFSETQ. The CDR3 bases are TGCGCCAGCAGCTTTAGCGGGAGACCTCCCCAGCAGTTCTTC. Encoded protein: CASSFSGRPPQQFF.

On this clone itself: Germline and junction disagree at one end, which may indicate a read error. The chain carries TRBV7-9 and TRBJ1-1; weak D call: TRBD1 (6 bases). Germline V gene lookup returns CDR1 SEHNR and CDR2 FQNEAQ (reference sequence). The CDR3 is made up of 14 amino acids. CDR3: CSSSSSTGNTEAFF. In DNA form, the CDR3 reads TGTTCCAGCAGCTCTTCGACAGGGAACACTGAAGCTTTCTTT.

This rearrangement joins TRBV4-1 to TRBJ2-1; 12 bases agree with TRBD2. V was pared by 0 bases and J by 6 bases, with 6 bases of the junction left unmatched. This CDR3 region has 17 residues. Per the germline V gene, CDR1 is MGHRA and CDR2 is YSYEKL. This chain's CDR3 is CASSQDPRTSGINEQFF. Here the CDR3 DNA reads TGCGCCAGCAGCCAAGACCCCCGGACTAGCGGGATCAATGAGCAGTTCTTC.

The chain is built from TRBV6-4 and TRBJ2-1, with D unclear. The germline CDR1 and CDR2 sequences are MRHNA and SNTAGT. V lost 4 bases and J 10 bases, leaving 17 bases between the germline ends. This CDR3 comprises 14 residues. In nucleotides, the CDR3 is TGTGCCAGCAGTGCGGGTTATGAGAATCGAGAGCAGTTCTTC. Its protein product is CASSAGYENREQFF.

V gene TRBV5-1 combines with J gene TRBJ1-2; 12 nucleotides agree with TRBD1. The CDR3 is made up of 15 amino acids. The V gene's germline CDR1 is SGHRS and CDR2 YFSETQ. Germline trimming cut 3 bases from V and 7 bases from J; bases unmatched to any gene: 7. For the CDR3, the DNA is TGCGCCAGCAGCTCGGGACAGGGGGCGCTCGGTGGCTACACCTTC. Translated: CASSSGQGALGGYTF.

V usage is TRBV7-9 and J usage is TRBJ2-1, with TRBD2 matching over 11 bases. Trimming took 1 base from V and 8 from J; bases not matched to a gene: 7. Germline CDR1 SEHNR, CDR2 FQNEAQ (reference sequence). The CDR3 contains 16 residues. CDR3 region: CASSLGLAGGFDEQFF. CDR3 sequence (DNA): TGTGCCAGCAGCTTAGGGCTAGCGGGAGGATTCGATGAGCAGTTCTTC.

V gene TRBV19 combines with J gene TRBJ2-5; D is unclear. TRBJ2-7 matches the DNA end more closely, so the J call is doubtful. The CDR3 has 14 amino acids. From germline, CDR1 is LNHDA and CDR2 SQIVND (reference sequence). CDR3 bases: TGTGCCAGTAGTCCCAGAGCGAGCTCCTACGAGCAGTACTTC. It is translated as CASSPRASSYEQYF.

The chain is built from TRBV9 and TRBJ2-3; TRBD2 aligns across 9 bases. Germline values: CDR1 SGDLS, CDR2 YYNGEE. This CDR3 region has 16 residues. V shed 2 bases and J 4 bases; nucleotides not matched to a gene: 8. In DNA form, the CDR3 reads TGTGCCAGCAGCGTGGGTGCGGGAGGGGGGGCAGATACGCAGTATTTT. Its translation: CASSVGAGGGADTQYF.

The genes are TRBV11-2 and TRBJ2-1; D may be TRBD2 (6 bases). Looked up from germline, CDR1 is SGHAT and CDR2 is FQNNGV. Trimming cost V 5 bases and J 7 bases, with 12 bases left between them. The CDR3 runs 13 residues. The CDR3 DNA follows: TGTGCCAGCAGCCCAAGACTAGTTAATGAGCAGTTCTTC. It yields the protein CASSPRLVNEQFF.

The chain employs TRBV5-1 and TRBJ1-6; D is undetermined. V was pared by 0 bases and J by 0 bases, with 13 bases between. The germline gives CDR1 SGHRS, CDR2 YFSETQ. This CDR3 region has 18 residues. DNA of the CDR3: TGCGCCAGCAGCTTGGGACATCTGGTGAGCTCCTATAATTCACCCCTCCACTTT. It specifies CASSLGHLVSSYNSPLHF. The whole variable domain, remainder taken from reference TRBV5-1 and TRBJ1-6, is KAGVTQTPRYLIKTRGQQVTLSCSPISGHRSVSWYQQTPGQGLQFLFEYFSETQRNKGNFPGRFSGRQFSNSRSEMNVSTLELGDSALYLCASSLGHLVSSYNSPLHFGNGTRLTVT.

The chain carries TRBV19 and TRBJ2-2, with 8 bases that match TRBD1. In germline, CDR1 is LNHDA, CDR2 SQIVND (reference sequence). The V and J ends lost 6 bases and 3 bases, in that order; junction bases with no gene match: 15. The CDR3 covers 18 residues. CDR3 protein: CASRRGPGQDIHTGELFF. DNA of the CDR3: TGTGCCAGTAGGAGGGGACCGGGACAGGACATTCACACCGGGGAGCTGTTTTTT.

This clone was detected only once. The J gene is TRBJ2-1, the V gene TRBV28; 8 positions match TRBD2. The V and J ends lost 8 bases and 9 bases, in that order; junction bases with no gene match: 9. CDR1 is MDHEN and CDR2 is SYDVKM in the germline V gene. The CDR3 is 13 residues long. The CDR3 sequence: CASRGTSLTEQFF. DNA for the CDR3: TGTGCCAGCCGAGGGACTAGTTTGACTGAGCAGTTCTTC.

The chain uses TRBV5-1 and TRBJ2-2; 9 nucleotides align to TRBD1. Germline CDR1 and CDR2: SGHRS and YFSETQ. V shed 0 bases, J shed 5 bases, and the junction held 8 bases outside the gene matches. The CDR3 length is 17 residues. The CDR3 is CASSLEAGQGGTGELFF. The CDR3 bases are TGCGCCAGCAGCTTGGAGGCGGGACAGGGCGGAACCGGGGAGCTGTTTTTT.

This sequence joins TRBV7-2 and TRBJ2-5, with 9 bases aligning to TRBD1. The closer fit of TRBJ2-7 to the DNA end suggests the J call may be wrong. Germline V gene data show CDR1 as SGHTA and CDR2 as FQGNSA. CDR3 length: 16 residues. CDR3 amino acids: CASSLRGSGQGYEQYF. The CDR3 bases are TGTGCCAGCAGCTTAAGGGGTTCGGGACAGGGCTACGAGCAGTACTTC.

This chain joins TRBV2 and TRBJ2-5; 8 bases are shared with TRBD2. The CDR3 consists of 13 residues. Losses at the gene ends were 4 bases for V and 5 bases for J; bases not matched to a gene: 3. Germline V gives CDR1 SNHLY, CDR2 FYNNEI. The CDR3 here is CASSGASGETQYF. DNA of the CDR3: TGTGCCAGCAGTGGCGCTAGCGGGGAGACCCAGTACTTC.

V and J are TRBV5-1 and TRBJ1-2; D gene ambiguous. CDR1 is SGHRS and CDR2 is YFSETQ in the germline V gene. V lost 0 bases to trimming and J lost 6 bases, with 12 bases between them. The CDR3 loop spans 14 amino acids. This CDR3 is CASSLDNNADGYTF. The CDR3 DNA follows: TGCGCCAGCAGCTTGGATAACAACGCGGATGGCTACACCTTC.

The chain carries TRBV30 and TRBJ2-5, with D possibly being TRBD1 (6 bases). The CDR3 extends over 12 amino acids. In germline, CDR1 is GTSNPN, CDR2 SVGIG (reference sequence). Trimming left V 5 bases short and J 2 bases short, with 9 bases between. The CDR3 DNA reads TGTGCCTGGGGACAGACGCAAGAGACCCAGTACTTC. As protein: CAWGQTQETQYF.

The rearrangement links TRBV4-1 to TRBJ2-7; 8 positions agree with TRBD2. This CDR3 comprises 16 residues. Germline CDR1 reads MGHRA; CDR2 reads YSYEKL. After removal of 0 bases from V and 3 bases from J, the junction contained 7 bases not matched to a gene. The chain's CDR3 is CASSQEGLAGYYEQYF. The CDR3 nucleotides are TGCGCCAGCAGCCAAGAAGGGCTAGCGGGTTACTACGAGCAGTACTTC.

V gene TRBV6-4 combines with J gene TRBJ2-3; 9 nucleotides line up with TRBD2. This CDR3 is 16 amino acids long. The germline gives CDR1 MRHNA, CDR2 SNTAGT. V was clipped by 3 bases and J by 2 bases; unmatched bases: 6. CDR3 coding DNA: TGTGCCAGCAGTGAGACGGGCGGGGGGGCCACAGATACGCAGTATTTT. Encoded protein: CASSETGGGATDTQYF.

As for this clone: The junction departs from the called germline gene at one end, perhaps through a read error. Here the CDR3 reads CSSSLATTGMGYTF. CDR3 in DNA: TGTTCCAGCAGCTTAGCAACGACAGGGATGGGCTACACCTTC. V gene TRBV7-9 combines with J gene TRBJ1-2; 7 bases match TRBD1. In germline, CDR1 is SEHNR, CDR2 FQNEAQ (reference sequence). The CDR3 is made up of 14 amino acids.

The genes are TRBV9 and TRBJ2-2, with 10 bases that match TRBD2. J lost 0 bases, V lost 0 bases, and 2 bases had no gene match. In germline, CDR1 is SGDLS, CDR2 YYNGEE. The CDR3 contains 17 residues. The DNA for the CDR3 is TGTGCCAGCAGCGTAGGGACTAGCGGCCCGAACACCGGGGAGCTGTTTTTT. Translating gives CASSVGTSGPNTGELFF. Full variable domain (outside the CDR3, taken from reference TRBV9 and TRBJ2-2): DSGVTQTPKHLITATGQRVTLRCSPRSGDLSVYWYQQSLDQGLQFLIQYYNGEERAKGNILERFSAQQFPDLHSELNLSSLELGDSALYFCASSVGTSGPNTGELFFGEGSRLTVL.